The 10 T cell receptor beta chains below come from one sample, sequenced in a study of T cell clonotyping in hematopoietic cell transplantation (dated by TCRdb to the early 2020s). The time point label on this specimen signifies: 180 days after allo-HCT. Receptors were amplified or captured by the immunoSEQ multiplex PCR assay. As stored in TCRdb, this immuneACCESS dataset retains in-frame rearrangements with V and J assigned. A fraction of the clones does not appear; measured against another copy, unresolved V genes explain less than half of the discrepancy, and the remainder lacks a known reason. This sample comprises 5,300 or so clones, 26% of them detected only once. Clones ranked in the top ten supply around 15% of the sample. This sample comprised peripheral blood mononuclear cells, obtained 180 days after allogeneic stem cell transplant. These receptors came from a male patient in his 40s who had an allogeneic stem cell transplant from an unrelated donor, so the T cells may come from the graft donor. Some clones in this sample may be carry-over from other donors' samples.

The chain links TRBV5-4 to TRBJ2-5; perhaps TRBD1 as D (6 bases). Between the trimmed V and J ends, which lost 1 base and 1 base, there was a span of 8 bases. The CDR3 contains 14 residues. Germline CDR1 and CDR2: SGHNT and YYREEE (reference sequence). The CDR3, as DNA: TGTGCCAGCAGCTTGTCAGGGGTCCAAGAGACCCAGTACTTC. Amino acid sequence: CASSLSGVQETQYF.

This chain links TRBV14 with TRBJ2-7; no firm D call. V shed 0 bases and J shed 7 bases, with 10 bases lying between them. Germline-derived CDR1 and CDR2 are SGHDN and FVKESK. CDR3 length: 13 amino acids. CDR3 coding DNA: TGTGCCAGCAGCCAAGATCTGGGTATTGAGCAGTACTTC. Its protein is CASSQDLGIEQYF.

This clone was seen more than once but under ten times. The CDR3 DNA follows: TGTGCCAGCAGCTTATTCAGCGCTAACACCCTGAATCAGCCCCAGCATTTT. Protein: CASSLFSANTLNQPQHF. The chain carries TRBV7-8 and TRBJ1-5; no definite D call. This CDR3 spans 17 amino acids. V was pared by 2 bases and J by 4 bases, with 18 bases between. CDR1 is SGHVS and CDR2 is FQNEAQ in the germline V gene.

This clone was seen more than once but under ten times. The V and J genes are TRBV6-5 and TRBJ1-5; a possible D gene is TRBD1 (5 bases). V lost 8 bases and J lost 2, with 7 bases in between. Germline lookup yields CDR1 MNHEY and CDR2 SVGAGI. The CDR3 is 12 residues long. Here the CDR3 reads CASGGGNQPQHF. The CDR3 nucleotides are TGTGCCAGCGGGGGGGGCAATCAGCCCCAGCATTTT.

The sample holds a few counts of this clone. V and J are TRBV30 and TRBJ1-2; the D is unclear. Per germline, CDR1 GTSNPN and CDR2 SVGIG (reference sequence). CDR3 length equals 11 residues. The CDR3 protein is CAAVPFYGYTF. The CDR3, as DNA: TGTGCAGCGGTTCCTTTCTATGGCTACACCTTC.

The genes are TRBV5-6 and TRBJ2-1; 7 positions agree with TRBD1. The V segment lost 3 bases and the J segment 10 bases; nucleotides outside the gene matches: 1. The CDR3 contains 11 residues. The V gene's germline CDR1 is SGHDT and CDR2 YYEEEE. CDR3 DNA sequence: TGTGCCAGCAGCTGGGACAGAGAGCAGTTCTTC. Its translation is CASSWDREQFF.

This clone appeared a few times. The gene calls are TRBV7-2 and TRBJ2-5; TRBD1 matches 10 bases. Germline lookup yields CDR1 SGHTA and CDR2 FQGNSA. CDR3 length equals 16 residues. V lost 1 base and J lost 4; bases outside the gene matches: 6. The CDR3: CASSLGTGGVGETQYF. The CDR3 DNA follows: TGTGCCAGCAGCTTAGGGACAGGGGGTGTGGGAGAGACCCAGTACTTC.

The sample holds a few counts of this clone. The chain couples TRBV9 to TRBJ2-5, with D possibly matching TRBD1 (6 bases). V lost 3 bases to trimming and J lost 1 base, with 13 bases between them. Germline loops: CDR1 SGDLS, CDR2 YYNGEE. This CDR3 spans 15 amino acids. The CDR3 DNA reads TGTGCCAGCAGCGAGCCAGGGACACCCCAAGAGACCCAGTACTTC. The encoded protein is CASSEPGTPQETQYF.

The table lists this clone with a few counts. The chain carries TRBV27 and TRBJ1-1, with D tentatively TRBD1 (6 bases). Germline CDR1 MNHEY, CDR2 SMNVEV (reference sequence). Trimming took off 3 bases at V and 4 bases at J, with 12 bases between the two ends. This CDR3 contains 14 residues. The CDR3 nucleotides read TGTGCCAGCAGTTTCTCCGGGACACCCACTGAAGCTTTCTTT. Its protein product is CASSFSGTPTEAFF.

The sample holds a few counts of this clone. The chain links TRBV11-3 to TRBJ1-1; D not certain. The CDR3 loop spans 13 amino acids. Looked up from germline, CDR1 is SGHNT and CDR2 is YENEEA. Trimming shortened V by 1 base and J by 5 bases, and 8 bases separated the two germline ends. The CDR3 sequence: CASSLGGPTEAFF. DNA of the CDR3: TGTGCCAGCAGCTTAGGAGGGCCGACTGAAGCTTTCTTT. The entire variable domain, with the rest obtained from reference TRBV11-3 and TRBJ1-1, is as follows: EAGVVQSPRYKIIEKKQPVAFWCNPISGHNTLYWYLQNLGQGPELLIRYENEEAVDDSQLPKDRFSAERLKGVDSTLKIQPAELGDSAVYLCASSLGGPTEAFFGQGTRLTVV.